The 22 T cell receptor beta chains listed next were all sequenced from one sample in a study of shared clonotypes between healthy human individuals. Data came from immunoSEQ multiplex PCR; TCRdb stores just in-frame clones and leaves some out. This sample yields 550,000 to 850,000 clones, of which just under 75% are seen a single time; around 1.7% belongs to the top ten. The material sequenced was memory CD4+ T cells sorted from blood. The subset was: CD45RA-negative fraction. The receptors come from a woman aged 30 to 39 in good health.

This clone was counted ten times or more. The chain links TRBV7-9 to TRBJ1-2, with TRBD1 matching over 7 bases. The CDR3 runs 13 residues. Germline CDR1 reads SEHNR; CDR2 reads FQNEAQ (reference sequence). V shed 5 bases and J 2 bases; nucleotides not matched to a gene: 2. The CDR3 protein is CASSPGQNYGYTF. The DNA of the CDR3 is TGTGCCAGCAGCCCGGGACAGAACTATGGCTACACCTTC.

This rearrangement joins TRBV6-1 to TRBJ1-4; TRBD1 might be the D (6 bases). CDR1 is MNHNS and CDR2 is SASEGT in the germline V gene. Trimming cost V 6 bases and J 8 bases, with 19 bases left between them. The CDR3 loop spans 15 amino acids. The CDR3 reads CASSTWRGLGEKLFF. The CDR3 nucleotides read TGTGCCAGCAGCACCTGGAGGGGGTTAGGCGAAAAACTGTTTTTT.

With regard to this clone: The same CDR3 also results from other DNA sequences found in this sample. This sequence joins TRBV19 and TRBJ2-3; 9 bases line up with TRBD2. CDR1 is LNHDA, CDR2 SQIVND, per germline (reference sequence). The V segment lost 6 bases and the J segment 2 bases; nucleotides outside the gene matches: 3. This CDR3 has 14 residues. In DNA, the CDR3 is TGTGCCAGTAGGACTAGCGGCTCCACAGATACGCAGTATTTT. Translating it yields CASRTSGSTDTQYF.

The chain combines TRBV7-6 with TRBJ2-7, with D perhaps matching TRBD2 (5 bases). CDR3 length equals 13 residues. Trimming shortened V by 5 bases and J by 4 bases, and 12 bases separated the two germline ends. Looked up from germline, CDR1 is SGHVS and CDR2 is FNYEAQ. CDR3 region: CASSLTSEYEQYF. CDR3 DNA: TGTGCCAGCAGCCTCACTAGTGAGTACGAGCAGTACTTC.

The chain is built from TRBV5-1 and TRBJ1-1; possibly TRBD1 for D (6 bases). This CDR3 comprises 14 residues. Germline loops: CDR1 SGHRS, CDR2 YFSETQ. V was shortened by 4 bases and J by 1 base, with 11 bases between the two germline ends. The CDR3 coding sequence is TGCGCCAGCAGCCCGGGACACTCGAACACTGAAGCTTTCTTT. Translated, it gives CASSPGHSNTEAFF.

The chain has TRBV6-5 and TRBJ1-1; weak D call: TRBD1 (6 bases). Trimming took 8 bases from V and 3 from J, leaving 16 bases between them. CDR3 size: 14 residues. CDR1 and CDR2 (germline): MNHEY, SVGAGI. The DNA of the CDR3 is TGTGCCAGCGCCGGCGGGGGCCCTTACACTGAAGCTTTCTTT. Its protein product is CASAGGGPYTEAFF.

The chain couples TRBV7-7 to TRBJ2-5; 10 positions agree with TRBD1. CDR1 and CDR2 (germline): SSHAT, FNYEAQ (reference sequence). The CDR3 is 14 amino acids. The V and J ends lost 5 bases and 2 bases, in that order; junction bases with no gene match: 2. Here the CDR3 DNA reads TGTGCCAGCAGCCGGGACAGGGGACAAGAGACCCAGTACTTC. As protein: CASSRDRGQETQYF. Full variable domain (outside the CDR3, taken from reference TRBV7-7 and TRBJ2-5): GAGVSQSPRYKVTKRGQDVTLRCDPISSHATLYWYQQALGQGPEFLTYFNYEAQPDKSGLPSDRFSAERPEGSISTLTIQRTEQRDSAMYRCASSRDRGQETQYFGPGTRLLVL.

This chain links TRBV27 with TRBJ2-2; 12 nucleotides match TRBD2. The V gene end was trimmed by 4 bases and the J gene end by 11 bases; junction bases not matched to a gene: 5. CDR3 length: 14 residues. In germline, CDR1 is MNHEY, CDR2 SMNVEV (reference sequence). Here the CDR3 DNA reads TGTGCCAGCAGTTGGACTAGCGGGACTCTCGAGCTGTTTTTT. Its translation: CASSWTSGTLELFF.

The CDR3 is CAISRDGDQPQHF. CDR3 DNA sequence: TGTGCCATCAGCCGGGACGGGGATCAGCCCCAGCATTTT. V gene TRBV10-3 combines with J gene TRBJ1-5; D may be TRBD1 (5 bases). This CDR3 is 13 amino acids long. Germline-derived CDR1 and CDR2 are ENHRY and SYGVKD. V lost 6 bases to trimming and J lost 5 bases, with 11 bases between them.

A single count supports this clone. The chain uses TRBV5-6 and TRBJ2-7; D tentatively fits TRBD1 or TRBD2 (5 bases each). V was cut by 4 bases and J by 3 bases, with 14 bases left in between. Germline assignment: CDR1 SGHDT and CDR2 YYEEEE. This CDR3 is built from 14 residues. CDR3 nucleotide sequence: TGTGCCAGCAGCAGACCTGGGACGGTCTACGAGCAGTACTTC. Residues: CASSRPGTVYEQYF.

A note on this clone: This sample includes further DNA sequences coding for the same CDR3. The CDR3 sequence: CASTDPDQPQHF. In DNA, the CDR3 is TGTGCCAGCACGGACCCGGATCAGCCCCAGCATTTT. J is TRBJ1-5 and V is TRBV28, with D unresolved. Trimming shortened V by 7 bases and J by 5 bases, and 9 bases separated the two germline ends. Germline CDR1 MDHEN, CDR2 SYDVKM. The CDR3 sequence is 12 residues long.

This clone turned up a few times. The chain employs TRBV27 and TRBJ2-7; D unresolved. CDR3 length: 13 amino acids. CDR1 is MNHEY, CDR2 SMNVEV, per germline (reference sequence). V shed 5 bases and J shed 7 bases, with 15 bases lying between them. The DNA for the CDR3 is TGTGCCAGCAGTCAGGAAGGGTTGGGGGAGCAGTACTTC. Protein: CASSQEGLGEQYF.

The table lists this clone with a few counts. This chain links TRBV18 with TRBJ1-3, with TRBD1 matching 7 bases. Trimming took 4 bases from V and 7 from J; bases not matched to a gene: 4. The germline V gene has CDR1 KGHSH and CDR2 LQKENI. The CDR3 has 13 amino acids. The DNA for the CDR3 is TGTGCCAGCTCACTCACAGGGGAGAACACCATATATTTT. Its protein is CASSLTGENTIYF.

The chain recombines TRBV27 with TRBJ1-1; D unresolved. The length of the CDR3 is 13 residues. Germline V lookup: CDR1 MNHEY, CDR2 SMNVEV (reference sequence). V was clipped by 7 bases and J by 2 bases, with 11 bases between them. This CDR3 reads CASNSRVNTEAFF. The DNA of the CDR3 is TGTGCCAGCAACAGCCGGGTAAACACTGAAGCTTTCTTT.

This chain connects TRBV27 to TRBJ1-2, with 7 bases matching TRBD1. The germline V gene has CDR1 MNHEY and CDR2 SMNVEV (reference sequence). The trim removed 3 bases at V and 8 bases at J, leaving 9 bases unmatched. This CDR3 is 14 amino acids long. CDR3 region: CASSFSHDRVGYTF. As DNA, the CDR3 is TGTGCCAGCAGTTTTTCCCACGACAGGGTCGGCTACACCTTC.

This clone showed up just once. V gene TRBV21-1 combines with J gene TRBJ2-7; the D call TRBD2 from the table was never checked on the DNA. TRBV21-1 is a recognized pseudogene. CDR3 size: 14 residues. In DNA form, the CDR3 reads TGTGCCAGCAGCCGCGGGTCAGGAGCCTACGAGCAGTACTTC. Translated, it gives CASSRGSGAYEQYF.

This chain connects TRBV27 to TRBJ2-3, with 9 bases matching TRBD2. The germline gives CDR1 MNHEY, CDR2 SMNVEV (reference sequence). CDR3 length: 17 amino acids. With 6 bases clipped from V and 6 bases from J, the junction kept 16 bases outside the gene matches. CDR3: CASRSPRGREGRDTQYF. The CDR3 coding sequence is TGTGCCAGCAGATCCCCGCGAGGGCGGGAGGGCCGGGATACGCAGTATTTT.

The chain couples TRBV7-7 to TRBJ2-3; 9 bases are a match to TRBD2. The length of the CDR3 is 15 residues. After removal of 3 bases from V and 4 bases from J, the junction contained 5 bases not matched to a gene. Germline-derived CDR1 and CDR2 are SSHAT and FNYEAQ (reference sequence). CDR3 sequence: CASSFGLASSDTQYF. The CDR3, as DNA: TGTGCCAGCAGCTTCGGACTAGCGAGCTCAGATACGCAGTATTTT.

In DNA, the CDR3 is TGTGCCAGCTCTTCGGGGTTCGGGGAGCTGTTTTTT. Translated: CASSSGFGELFF. The V call is TRBV28, the J call TRBJ2-2; perhaps TRBD2 as D (5 bases). This CDR3 spans 12 amino acids. Germline V gene lookup returns CDR1 MDHEN and CDR2 SYDVKM. Trimming left V 8 bases short and J 7 bases short, with 11 bases between.

The rearrangement uses TRBV5-6 and TRBJ1-2, with a possible D match to TRBD1 (6 bases). V lost 2 bases, J lost 8 bases, and 13 bases lay in between. Germline V gives CDR1 SGHDT, CDR2 YYEEEE. CDR3 length: 13 amino acids. CDR3 protein: CASSLQGFQGYTF. DNA for the CDR3: TGTGCCAGCAGCTTACAGGGATTTCAAGGCTACACCTTC.

Ten or more counts support this clone. The chain is built from TRBV11-3 and TRBJ2-7; D might be TRBD2 (6 bases). The CDR3 consists of 14 residues. Germline CDR1 SGHNT, CDR2 YENEEA. The V and J ends lost 4 bases and 4 bases respectively, with 14 bases between them. CDR3: CASSSTGSTYEQYF. DNA for the CDR3: TGTGCCAGCAGCTCTACCGGGAGTACATACGAGCAGTACTTC.

V gene TRBV29-1 combines with J gene TRBJ1-1; D may be TRBD1 (5 bases). V lost 6 bases and J 5 bases, leaving 13 bases between the germline ends. Germline V gene lookup returns CDR1 SQVTM and CDR2 ANQGSEA. This CDR3 has 12 amino acids. CDR3 in DNA: TGCAGCGTAAAGGGGAGGGAAACTGAAGCTTTCTTT. Its translation is CSVKGRETEAFF. Combining the CDR3 with reference TRBV29-1 and TRBJ1-1 gives the whole variable domain SAVISQKPSRDICQRGTSLTIQCQVDSQVTMMFWYRQQPGQSLTLIATANQGSEATYESGFVIDKFPISRPNLTFSTLTVSNMSPEDSSIYLCSVKGRETEAFFGQGTRLTVV.